Each of the 6 T cell receptor beta chains below was sequenced from the same sample in a study of blood T cell repertoires in COVID-19. This table comes from immunoSEQ multiplex PCR, and its TCRdb copy is limited to in-frame clones, with some not included. The repertoire holds around 270,000 clones, roughly 84% seen once, with 4% to 4.5% in the top ten. Specimen: peripheral blood. Receptor source: a man aged 60 to 75 with acute or convalescent COVID-19.

The CDR3 region is CASSLSGAGVFYEQYF. For the CDR3, the DNA is TGTGCCAGCAGTTTATCGGGAGCGGGAGTCTTCTACGAGCAGTACTTC. The chain has TRBV27 and TRBJ2-7, with 8 bases that match TRBD2. J gave up 3 bases and V 0 bases, and 7 bases lay outside the gene matches. CDR1 and CDR2 (germline): MNHEY, SMNVEV (reference sequence). CDR3 size: 16 residues.

A single count supports this clone. V usage is TRBV6-6 and J usage is TRBJ1-6, with 9 bases fitting TRBD1. J gave up 10 bases and V 0 bases, and 7 bases lay outside the gene matches. Germline loops: CDR1 MNHNY, CDR2 SVGAGI (reference sequence). The CDR3 length is 16 residues. The CDR3 coding sequence is TGTGCCAGCAGTTACTCCCTGGGACAGGGAGACTCACCCCTCCACTTT. Its translation: CASSYSLGQGDSPLHF.

The CDR3 nucleotides are TGTGCCAGCAGCTTTCGACCCGGACAAAGCCAAGAGACCCAGTACTTC. Protein sequence: CASSFRPGQSQETQYF. This chain connects TRBV7-6 to TRBJ2-5; D possibly corresponds to TRBD1 (5 bases). Germline CDR1 and CDR2: SGHVS and FNYEAQ. The CDR3 contains 16 residues. V dropped 3 bases and J dropped 1 base, with 15 bases sitting between them.

This chain uses TRBV19 with TRBJ1-1; 9 bases fit TRBD1. This CDR3 has 13 amino acids. Germline V gives CDR1 LNHDA, CDR2 SQIVND (reference sequence). Unmatched junction bases numbered 8, after V lost 8 bases and J lost 7 bases. This CDR3 is CASGRQGEIEAFF. The CDR3, as DNA: TGTGCCAGTGGCCGACAGGGGGAAATTGAAGCTTTCTTT. Full variable domain (missing parts from reference TRBV19 and TRBJ1-1): DGGITQSPKYLFRKEGQNVTLSCEQNLNHDAMYWYRQDPGQGLRLIYYSQIVNDFQKGDIAEGYSVSREKKESFPLTVTSAQKNPTAFYLCASGRQGEIEAFFGQGTRLTVV.

This chain joins TRBV7-6 and TRBJ2-2; TRBD2 aligns across 11 bases. V shed 6 bases, J shed 5 bases, and the junction held 5 bases outside the gene matches. The length of the CDR3 is 15 residues. From germline, CDR1 is SGHVS and CDR2 FNYEAQ. The CDR3 loop reads CASRNSGGETGELFF. CDR3 nucleotide sequence: TGTGCCAGCAGAAATAGCGGGGGGGAGACCGGGGAGCTGTTTTTT. The whole variable domain, filled in from reference TRBV7-6 and TRBJ2-2, reads GAGVSQSPRYKVTKRGQDVALRCDPISGHVSLYWYRQALGQGPEFLTYFNYEAQQDKSGLPNDRFSAERPEGSISTLTIQRTEQRDSAMYRCASRNSGGETGELFFGEGSRLTVL.

On this clone: This same CDR3 is encoded by further DNA sequences in the sample. The gene calls are TRBV9 and TRBJ1-6, with D hard to call. Trimming cost V 0 bases and J 5 bases, with 6 bases left between them. This CDR3 is built from 14 residues. Per the germline V gene, CDR1 is SGDLS and CDR2 is YYNGEE. The CDR3 is CASSVAGDNSPLHF. In nucleotides, the CDR3 is TGTGCCAGCAGCGTAGCCGGGGATAATTCACCCCTCCACTTT.